Described below is a single T cell receptor beta chain sequence and its context. Enrollment shut out patients with autoimmune disease history or systemic immunosuppression. On cycle 4 day 1 and cycle 7 day 1, as well as at baseline, blood was sampled. The record originates from a study of OX40 agonist ivuxolimab in advanced cancers. V was pared by 1 base and J by 7 bases, with 17 bases of the junction left unmatched. The germline CDR1 and CDR2 sequences are LGHNA and YNFKEQ. There are 20 residues in the CDR3. Libraries were prepared by immunoSEQ multiplex PCR; TCRdb keeps only in-frame clonotypes and omits some of them. In the table there are about 76,000 clones, approximately 80% of which are singletons.

J is TRBJ2-2 and V is TRBV4-2, with 11 bases fitting TRBD2. The sequences come from CD4+ or CD8+ T cells sorted from blood, collected in a trial of the OX40 agonist ivuxolimab. The sequence derives from an adult with an advanced solid tumor such as melanoma, head and neck, liver or kidney cancer. The CDR3 spells CASSQVTSGGNTFQNGELFF. CDR3 in DNA: TGTGCCAGCAGCCAAGTAACTAGCGGGGGAAACACCTTTCAGAACGGGGAGCTGTTTTTT.